A selection of T cell receptor beta chains follows, all from one sample in a study of T cell responses to AZD1222 COVID-19 vaccine. Sequenced by immunoSEQ multiplex PCR; TCRdb stores in-frame clones only, minus some. The sample contains 160,000 or so clones, 90% to 95% of which appear only once. Sequences were derived from peripheral blood, sampled 28 days after the second AZD1222 dose. Receptors originate from an adult who received the AZD1222 COVID-19 vaccine. The CDR3 runs from the conserved cysteine through the conserved F or W. D genes are given only for firm matches. Not every row has a clone size; where given, it reads once, few, many or a size class.

13 | NA | TRBJ2-5 | TRBV7-3 | NA | CASSAQIQETQYF | TGTGCCAGCAGCGCCCAGATACAAGAGACCCAGTACTTC
15 | TRBD2 | TRBJ2-7 | TRBV28 | once | CASRGGTSGAYEQYF | TGTGCCAGCAGGGGGGGGACTAGCGGAGCCTACGAGCAGTACTTC
12 | NA | TRBJ1-2 | TRBV3-1/TRBV3-2 | NA | CASSQGLNGYTF | TGTGCCAGCAGCCAAGGGCTCAATGGCTACACCTTC
16 | TRBD1 | TRBJ2-5 | TRBV5-6 | NA | CASSLFRQGKGETQYF | TGTGCCAGCAGCTTGTTTCGACAGGGGAAAGGAGAGACCCAGTACTTC
15 | TRBD2 | TRBJ2-2 | TRBV13 | NA | CASRVAGGRPGELFF | TGTGCCAGCAGAGTAGCGGGAGGGCGTCCCGGGGAGCTGTTTTTT
13 | NA | TRBJ2-1 | TRBV7-2 | once | CASSPSRNVEQFF | TGTGCCAGCAGCCCTTCCCGGAATGTGGAGCAGTTCTTC
14 | NA | TRBJ1-2 | TRBV7-9 | NA | CASSPPGATYGYTF | TGTGCCAGCAGCCCACCCGGGGCGACATATGGCTACACCTTC
15 | TRBD1 | TRBJ2-7 | TRBV9 | NA | CASSVGPGGTYEQYF | TGTGCCAGCAGCGTAGGGCCAGGGGGTACCTACGAGCAGTACTTC
15 | NA | TRBJ1-2 | TRBV15 | NA | CATSRGRDSSYGYTF | TGTGCCACCAGCAGGGGACGAGACAGCTCCTATGGCTACACCTTC
14 | TRBD1 | TRBJ1-1 | TRBV15 | NA | CATSRVQGSTEAFF | TGTGCCACCAGCAGAGTACAGGGGAGCACTGAAGCTTTCTTT
16 | TRBD2 | TRBJ2-7 | TRBV7-8 | NA | CASSSQGTSGSYEQYF | TGTGCCAGCAGCTCCCAGGGGACTAGCGGGAGCTACGAGCAGTACTTC
12 | NA | TRBJ1-1 | TRBV5-6 | NA | CASKGGVTEAFF | TGTGCCAGCAAGGGGGGAGTCACTGAAGCTTTCTTT
14 | TRBD2 | TRBJ2-1 | TRBV11-2 | NA | CASSLVSGNSEQFF | TGTGCCAGCAGCTTGGTTAGCGGGAATTCGGAACAGTTCTTC
14 | TRBD1 | TRBJ2-7 | TRBV15 | NA | CATSRGQGAGEQYF | TGTGCCACCAGCAGAGGGCAGGGGGCGGGCGAGCAGTACTTC
16 | TRBD2 | TRBJ2-7 | TRBV3-1/TRBV3-2 | NA | CASSQGTSGSGYEQYF | TGTGCCAGCAGCCAAGGGACTAGCGGGAGCGGCTACGAGCAGTACTTC
12 | NA | TRBJ1-1 | TRBV7-2 | NA | CASSPSYTEAFF | TGTGCCAGCAGCCCAAGCTACACTGAAGCTTTCTTT
14 | NA | TRBJ2-1 | TRBV19 | NA | CASSLWDFYNEQFF | TGTGCCAGTAGTCTCTGGGACTTCTACAATGAGCAGTTCTTC
14 | NA | TRBJ1-2 | TRBV5-1 | once | CASSLEGSFYGYTF | TGCGCCAGCAGCTTGGAGGGCAGTTTCTATGGCTACACCTTC
16 | NA | TRBJ2-3 | TRBV5-1 | NA | CASSLNHGEPTDTQYF | TGCGCCAGCAGCTTGAACCACGGAGAGCCGACAGATACGCAGTATTTT
19 | NA | TRBJ2-6 | TRBV18 | NA | CASSPLNAGANSGANVLTF | TGTGCCAGCTCACCACTGAACGCAGGGGCCAACTCTGGGGCCAACGTCCTGACTTTC
11 | NA | TRBJ2-7 | TRBV25-1 | NA | CASSNGVEQYF | TGTGCCAGCAGTAACGGAGTCGAGCAGTACTTC
14 | NA | TRBJ1-1 | TRBV7-2 | NA | CASSPGRMNTEAFF | TGTGCCAGCAGCCCAGGGAGGATGAACACTGAAGCTTTCTTT
18 | NA | TRBJ1-5 | TRBV3-1/TRBV3-2 | NA | CASSQDTANTNSNQPQHF | TGTGCCAGCAGCCAAGATACGGCCAATACTAATAGCAATCAGCCCCAGCATTTT
14 | TRBD1 | TRBJ1-4 | TRBV5-6 | NA | CASSWTGRNEKLFF | TGTGCCAGCAGCTGGACAGGGAGGAATGAAAAACTGTTTTTT
12 | NA | TRBJ1-5 | TRBV18 | NA | CASSEDYQPQHF | TGTGCCAGCTCTGAGGATTATCAGCCCCAGCATTTT
11 | NA | TRBJ1-1 | TRBV12-5 | NA | CASAGHTEAFF | TGTGCTAGTGCCGGACACACTGAAGCTTTCTTT
15 | NA | TRBJ1-5 | TRBV7-9 | NA | CASSFRQYSNQPQHF | TGTGCCAGCAGCTTTAGACAATATAGCAATCAGCCCCAGCATTTT
18 | NA | TRBJ2-7 | TRBV5-6 | NA | CASSFSPRQEWGVYEQYF | TGTGCCAGCAGCTTCTCCCCGAGACAGGAGTGGGGGGTTTACGAGCAGTACTTC
13 | NA | TRBJ1-2 | TRBV15 | NA | CATTPTTSYGYTF | TGTGCCACCACTCCGACAACGTCCTATGGCTACACCTTC
15 | TRBD1 | TRBJ1-1 | TRBV5-1 | NA | CASSILGTVNTEAFF | TGCGCCAGCAGCATCCTAGGGACAGTGAACACTGAAGCTTTCTTT
14 | TRBD2 | TRBJ2-1 | TRBV24-1 | NA | CATSASGRLNEQFF | TGTGCCACCAGTGCCAGCGGGAGACTCAATGAGCAGTTCTTC
15 | TRBD1 | TRBJ1-2 | TRBV7-9 | NA | CASSLFEGQGYGYTF | TGTGCCAGCAGCTTGTTCGAGGGACAGGGCTATGGCTACACCTTC
15 | NA | TRBJ1-5 | TRBV5-5 | NA | CASSLTISSNQPQHF | TGTGCCAGCAGCTTGACGATCTCTAGCAATCAGCCCCAGCATTTT